The 10 T cell receptor beta chains in this list originate from one sample, sequenced in a study of T cell changes during pregnancy in multiple sclerosis. Generated by immunoSEQ multiplex PCR, the TCRdb table keeps only in-frame clones and is missing some. The profile shows tens of thousands of clones, 89% of them singletons. Sequencing used peripheral blood, obtained after pregnancy. These receptors came from a female donor with multiple sclerosis, enrolled in a pregnancy study.

This clone was counted a single time. The V gene is TRBV7-8, the J gene TRBJ2-5; a weak D match, TRBD2 (6 bases). V lost 5 bases, J lost 3 bases, and 13 bases lay in between. Germline V gives CDR1 SGHVS, CDR2 FQNEAQ. The CDR3 sequence is 14 residues long. DNA for the CDR3: TGTGCCAGCAGCCGCGGGACTTGGGAAGAGACCCAGTACTTC. This sequence encodes CASSRGTWEETQYF.

The chain recombines TRBV5-4 with TRBJ1-2; TRBD1 matches at 8 bases. V lost 4 bases and J lost 7; bases outside the gene matches: 9. Per the germline V gene, CDR1 is SGHNT and CDR2 is YYREEE (reference sequence). CDR3 length: 14 residues. The CDR3 spells CASSPPTGESGYTF. In DNA, the CDR3 is TGTGCCAGCAGCCCCCCGACAGGGGAGAGTGGCTACACCTTC.

The gene calls are TRBV19 and TRBJ2-6; 7 nucleotides line up with TRBD1. This CDR3 comprises 15 residues. Trimming removed 4 bases from V and 2 bases from J; junction bases left unmatched: 2. The germline gives CDR1 LNHDA, CDR2 SQIVND (reference sequence). Here the CDR3 reads CASSNQGAGANVLTF. Written as DNA, the CDR3 is TGTGCCAGTAGTAATCAGGGGGCTGGGGCCAACGTCCTGACTTTC.

The chain joins TRBV4-1 to TRBJ1-6, with 9 bases matching TRBD1. The CDR3 spans 15 residues. Trimming removed 4 bases from V and 7 bases from J; junction bases left unmatched: 5. CDR1 is MGHRA, CDR2 YSYEKL, per germline. The CDR3 is CASSLWTGVNSPLHF. The CDR3 DNA follows: TGCGCCAGCAGCCTATGGACAGGGGTAAATTCACCCCTCCACTTT.

The chain couples TRBV19 to TRBJ1-1, with 9 positions matching TRBD1. The CDR3 is made up of 16 amino acids. V shed 5 bases and J 1 base; nucleotides not matched to a gene: 8. Germline loops: CDR1 LNHDA, CDR2 SQIVND (reference sequence). The CDR3 DNA follows: TGTGCCAGTAGTCCAATCGGGACAGGGTGGAACACTGAAGCTTTCTTT. Translating gives CASSPIGTGWNTEAFF. Using reference TRBV19 and TRBJ1-1 for the parts outside the CDR3, the full variable domain is DGGITQSPKYLFRKEGQNVTLSCEQNLNHDAMYWYRQDPGQGLRLIYYSQIVNDFQKGDIAEGYSVSREKKESFPLTVTSAQKNPTAFYLCASSPIGTGWNTEAFFGQGTRLTVV.

The V call is TRBV27, the J call TRBJ2-7; possible D gene TRBD2, 5 bases. Trimming pared 6 bases from V and 0 bases from J, leaving 18 bases between. The CDR3 totals 16 residues. Germline CDR1 reads MNHEY; CDR2 reads SMNVEV (reference sequence). The CDR3 is CASSRNGVLYSYEQYF. The CDR3 nucleotides are TGTGCCAGCAGCCGGAACGGGGTTCTTTACTCCTACGAGCAGTACTTC.

The genes are TRBV11-3 and TRBJ2-2, with 7 nucleotides matching TRBD1. The ends lost 4 bases at V and 6 bases at J; junction bases unmatched: 14. Germline V CDR1 and CDR2: SGHNT, YENEEA. The CDR3 is 17 amino acids. CDR3 bases: TGTGCCAGCAGCTCACGCAGGGGGAAGGTGCGGGCCGGGGAGCTGTTTTTT. Encoded protein: CASSSRRGKVRAGELFF.

V is TRBV7-2 and J is TRBJ1-2, with TRBD1 as a possible D gene (5 bases). V was shortened by 1 base and J by 6 bases, with 12 bases between the two germline ends. The germline CDR1 and CDR2 sequences are SGHTA and FQGNSA. The CDR3 loop spans 14 amino acids. The CDR3 region is CASSLVYWGDGYTF. In DNA, the CDR3 is TGTGCCAGCAGCTTAGTTTATTGGGGCGATGGCTACACCTTC. Based on the CDR3 plus reference TRBV7-2 and TRBJ1-2, the full variable domain is GAGVSQSPSNKVTEKGKDVELRCDPISGHTALYWYRQSLGQGLEFLIYFQGNSAPDKSGLPSDRFSAERTGGSVSTLTIQRTQQEDSAVYLCASSLVYWGDGYTFGSGTRLTVV.

This rearrangement joins TRBV5-5 to TRBJ1-3; tentative D call: TRBD1 (6 bases). Germline V gives CDR1 SGHKS, CDR2 YYEKEE (reference sequence). Between the trimmed V and J ends, which lost 4 bases and 0 bases, there was a span of 20 bases. CDR3 size: 18 residues. The CDR3 spells CASSPRGELRSSGNTIYF. As DNA, the CDR3 is TGTGCCAGCAGCCCCAGGGGTGAATTGAGGAGCTCTGGAAACACCATATATTTT.

The chain links TRBV28 to TRBJ1-1; the match to TRBD1 covers 7 bases. Germline-derived CDR1 and CDR2 are MDHEN and SYDVKM. The junction had 5 bases not matched to a gene; V was cut back by 5 bases and J by 2 bases. The CDR3 has 14 amino acids. This CDR3 is CASSPHRGNTEAFF. CDR3 DNA: TGTGCCAGCAGTCCTCACAGGGGCAACACTGAAGCTTTCTTT.